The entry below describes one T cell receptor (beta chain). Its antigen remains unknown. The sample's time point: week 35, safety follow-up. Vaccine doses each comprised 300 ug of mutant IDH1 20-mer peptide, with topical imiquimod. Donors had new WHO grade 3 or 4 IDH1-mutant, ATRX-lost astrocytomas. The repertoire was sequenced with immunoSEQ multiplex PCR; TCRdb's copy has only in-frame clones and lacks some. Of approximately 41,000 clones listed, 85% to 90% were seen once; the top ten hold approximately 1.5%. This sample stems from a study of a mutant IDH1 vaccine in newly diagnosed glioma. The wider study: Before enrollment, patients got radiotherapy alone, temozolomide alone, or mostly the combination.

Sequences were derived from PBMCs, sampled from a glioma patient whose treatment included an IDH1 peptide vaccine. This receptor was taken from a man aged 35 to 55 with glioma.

CDR3 nucleotides: TGTGCCAGCAGCGGGGTCGGACACACCGGGGAGCTGTTTTTT. Encoded protein: CASSGVGHTGELFF. The rearrangement uses TRBV9 and TRBJ2-2; D gene unclear. CDR3 length: 14 amino acids. Per the germline V gene, CDR1 is SGDLS and CDR2 is YYNGEE. V was pared by 3 bases and J by 3 bases, with 9 bases between.